The source of this TCR beta chain is a study of OX40 agonist ivuxolimab in advanced cancers. Study-level information: Antecedent anti-PD-1, anti-PD-L1 or anti-CTLA-4 therapy was permissible, with under 50% having received some.

Repertoires were generated with immunoSEQ multiplex PCR, while TCRdb's copy carries only in-frame clones and drops some. The sample carries approximately 87,000 clones, 88% recorded once. The sample was CD4+ or CD8+ T cells sorted from blood, taken in a trial of the OX40 agonist ivuxolimab. This clonotype originated in an adult with an advanced solid tumor such as melanoma, head and neck, liver or kidney cancer.

For the CDR3, the DNA is TGTGCCAGCAGCGCGGGACAGCTCTATGGCTACACCTTC. Translated: CASSAGQLYGYTF. This rearrangement joins TRBV5-5 to TRBJ1-2, with 7 bases lining up with TRBD1. Germline CDR1 SGHKS, CDR2 YYEKEE (reference sequence). The V segment lost 4 bases and the J segment 4 bases; nucleotides outside the gene matches: 4. The length of the CDR3 is 13 residues.